Presented here are 14 T cell receptor beta chains from one specimen sequenced in a study of T cell repertoires in cytomegalovirus infection. TCRdb itself ran the reads through MiXCR, one entry per CDR3 protein. The sample lists some 130,000 distinct CDR3 sequences; 7.5% to 9% were seen once. The sequenced sample consisted of PBMCs. The receptors were gathered from a human donor in good health (CMV status not recorded). Some clones in this sample may be carry-over from other donors' samples.

The chain couples TRBV20-1 to TRBJ1-5; 9 bases fit TRBD1. CDR1 and CDR2 from the germline V gene are DFQATT and SNEGSKA (reference sequence). The CDR3 totals 15 residues. V trimming: 4 bases; J trimming: 1 base; junction bases outside the gene matches: 5. CDR3 DNA: TGCAGTGCTAAGGGGACAGGGAGGAGCAATCAGCCCCAGCATTTT. This codes for CSAKGTGRSNQPQHF.

This clonotype was observed a handful of times. This chain joins TRBV5-1 and TRBJ1-1, with D hard to call. Germline loops: CDR1 SGHRS, CDR2 YFSETQ. The V end was cut by 4 bases, the J end by 1 base, with 14 bases between. This CDR3 has 15 residues. The CDR3 loop reads CASSVPATGNTEAFF. CDR3 DNA: TGCGCCAGCAGCGTACCAGCTACGGGGAACACTGAAGCTTTCTTT.

Ten or more counts support this clonotype. The chain joins TRBV20-1 to TRBJ2-7; the match to TRBD2 covers 11 bases. Germline values: CDR1 DFQATT, CDR2 SNEGSKA (reference sequence). The length of the CDR3 is 15 residues. V dropped 3 bases and J dropped 6; count of bases not matched to a gene: 10. In DNA, the CDR3 is TGCAGTGCTAGGGGACTAGCGGAAACAAAGGGCGAGCAGTACTTC. Translated: CSARGLAETKGEQYF.

This clonotype came up many times. The rearrangement joins TRBV11-1 to TRBJ2-5, with TRBD2 matching 8 bases. V gave up 6 bases and J gave up 9 bases; unmatched junction bases: 15. CDR3 length: 15 residues. Per the germline V gene, CDR1 is SGHAT and CDR2 is FQDESV (reference sequence). For the CDR3, the DNA is TGTGCCAGCAGGAATCCAGCGGGGGCCTTCGGTCCCCAGTACTTC. This translates into CASRNPAGAFGPQYF.

About this clonotype: A much larger clone lies one base from this, so it may be a read error. The J gene is TRBJ2-1, the V gene TRBV2, with 7 bases matching TRBD1. This CDR3 is built from 13 residues. Germline lookup yields CDR1 SNHLY and CDR2 FYNNEI. The V and J ends lost 7 bases and 5 bases, in that order; junction bases with no gene match: 5. The CDR3 sequence is CASTWDRDNEQFF. CDR3 DNA sequence: TGTGCCAGCACCTGGGACAGAGACAATGAGCAGTTCTTC.

The DNA of the CDR3 is TGTGCCAGCTCAGCAGACAGGGTCCCCTACGAGCAGTACTTC. This translates into CASSADRVPYEQYF. The V call is TRBV18, the J call TRBJ2-7; 7 bases line up with TRBD1. The CDR3 sequence is 14 residues long. V was clipped by 5 bases and J by 2 bases; unmatched bases: 6. Germline CDR1 is KGHSH and CDR2 is LQKENI.

This clonotype was seen repeatedly, ten times or more. V is TRBV12-3 or TRBV12-4 and J is TRBJ2-1; D is perhaps TRBD1 or TRBD2 (5 bases each). V lost 5 bases and J lost 12, with 14 bases in between. The CDR3 runs 12 residues. This CDR3 reads CASSLGTFGQFF. CDR3 nucleotides: TGTGCCAGCAGTCTCGGGACCTTTGGGCAGTTCTTC.

At least ten counts were recorded for this clonotype. The chain employs TRBV7-2 and TRBJ1-2, with a tentative D call TRBD1 (5 bases). Per the germline V gene, CDR1 is SGHTA and CDR2 is FQGNSA. This CDR3 has 16 amino acids. V lost 0 bases to trimming and J lost 6 bases, with 17 bases between them. CDR3: CASSLAGPENPNGYTF. The CDR3 DNA reads as TGTGCCAGCAGCTTAGCGGGACCCGAAAACCCGAATGGCTACACCTTC.

The chain employs TRBV19 and TRBJ1-1; no firm D call. This CDR3 is 14 amino acids long. Trimming removed 2 bases from V and 1 base from J, with 8 bases in between. Germline V gene lookup returns CDR1 LNHDA and CDR2 SQIVND (reference sequence). The CDR3 DNA reads TGTGCCAGTAGTATAACCTCGACGAACACTGAAGCTTTCTTT. It yields the protein CASSITSTNTEAFF.

About this clonotype: Since a much larger clone is just one base distant, this may be a read error. The chain links TRBV10-3 to TRBJ1-2; the D gene is possibly TRBD1 (5 bases). Germline V gene sequence: CDR1 ENHRY, CDR2 SYGVKD. V dropped 4 bases and J dropped 8 bases, with 11 bases sitting between them. The CDR3 sequence is 12 residues long. The chain's CDR3 is CAISVGPSGYTF. In DNA form, the CDR3 reads TGTGCCATCAGTGTGGGGCCGTCGGGCTACACCTTC.

In this sample, this clonotype turned up many times. V usage is TRBV5-1 and J usage is TRBJ1-1; possibly TRBD1 for D (5 bases). This CDR3 spans 15 amino acids. V shed 1 base and J shed 3 bases, with 13 bases lying between them. Per germline, CDR1 SGHRS and CDR2 YFSETQ. As DNA, the CDR3 is TGCGCCAGCAGCTTGAGGCAGGGTCGACACACTGAAGCTTTCTTT. Protein: CASSLRQGRHTEAFF.

This clonotype has at least ten counts. This sequence joins TRBV7-8 and TRBJ1-1; D possibly corresponds to TRBD1 (5 bases). Trimming cost V 7 bases and J 4 bases, with 13 bases left between them. Germline CDR1 is SGHVS and CDR2 is FQNEAQ. The CDR3 is made up of 13 amino acids. The CDR3: CASTLVRATEAFF. CDR3 DNA: TGTGCCAGCACCCTCGTCAGGGCCACTGAAGCTTTCTTT.

This clonotype was seen repeatedly, ten times or more. The V call is TRBV7-2, the J call TRBJ1-3; D might be TRBD1 (6 bases). Deletions cut 6 bases from V and 4 bases from J, with 13 bases between. This CDR3 region has 14 residues. Germline V CDR1 and CDR2: SGHTA, FQGNSA. In DNA, the CDR3 is TGTGCCAGCAGGCCCGACAGGATCGGAAACACCATATATTTT. Protein sequence: CASRPDRIGNTIYF.

This clonotype was counted many times. J is TRBJ2-2 and V is TRBV19, with 8 nucleotides matching TRBD2. Germline V gene sequence: CDR1 LNHDA, CDR2 SQIVND (reference sequence). Trimming removed 7 bases from V and 6 bases from J; junction bases left unmatched: 7. The CDR3 loop spans 14 amino acids. The CDR3 DNA reads as TGTGCCAGTAAGGCCGGGGGGGTGTCCGGGGAGCTGTTTTTT. This codes for CASKAGGVSGELFF.